This T cell receptor beta chain was profiled in a study of molecular identifiers for immune sequencing clone quantification (dated by TCRdb to 2016 to 2019). For context, the study as a whole: For a replicate experiment, RNA from around 20,000 or 99,000 naive CD8 T cells was divided into five aliquots, of which four were sequenced. CD8 T cells were used in a methods study to benchmark molecular-identifier clustering-based TCR repertoire sequencing (MIDCIRS) and TCR RNA copy counting. Findings and caveats that apply to the study as a whole: Naive libraries contained spiked-in Jurkat TCR RNA (roughly 10 copies' worth), which is not part of the donor repertoire. In CMV-specific effector cells, clones with more than 20 RNA copies contained over 99% of molecules, whereas in naive cells such clones contained under 1% of molecules. Spiked-in Jurkat TCR RNA equivalent to a single cell was reported to be detectable even among approximately 1.1 million naive CD8 T cells. When barcode sub-clustering was left out, chimeric consensus sequences inflated TCR diversity, with chimeras reaching as high as 47%. Modeling gave about 3.2 recovered TCR RNA copies per cell versus around 10 by digital PCR, implying approximately 32% capture efficiency. The sizes of highly expanded clones could end up underestimated when identical TCR molecules share a barcode.

Preparation of the library involved PCR. This sample was sequenced with a NextSeq 500. Bulk TCR libraries were made following a previously described method, with the TCR primers given in Table S5. Total RNA was purified with the Qiagen AllPrep DNA/RNA kit. Before analysis, reads from multiple sequencing runs of the same library were pooled. The authors processed their data as follows. Only reads with exact TCR constant sequence were kept, trimmed to 150 nt, and grouped by their 12-nt molecular barcodes. Reads inside each barcode group were sub-clustered using a 15% Levenshtein threshold, and a quality-weighted consensus sequence was constructed for each RNA molecule. Non-functional sequences were discarded, and so were lower-count sequences lying one edit away from another sequence. Barcode sub-clusters with fewer than 20% of the maximum read count were removed, based on fitting two negative binomial distributions. TCRdb applied fastp at Q25 and MiXCR to the public reads, then kept only in-frame beta chains. CDR3 protein duplicates are merged, each entry listing the most common genes and DNA. These V and J calls originate from TCRdb's pipeline instead of the authors' own analysis. The sample has approximately 630,000 distinct CDR3 sequences on record, about 25% of them singletons. 0.7% to 0.95% of the sample is in the top ten clones.

In the case of this clonotype: Its antigen remains undetermined. There are no base qualities to consult, and no much larger clone falls within one base.

After removal of 3 bases from V and 3 bases from J, the junction retains 7 bases not matched to a gene. In the germline V gene, CDR1 corresponds to MGHRA and CDR2 to YSYEKL. The CDR3 goes from the cysteine to the phenylalanine over 16 residues. The sequence is cut down to CDR3 DNA, 48 bases in frame from base 1. Libraries of naive CD8 T cells were built from anywhere between roughly 20,000 and 1,100,000 sorted cells, with 10%, 30% or 50% of the purified RNA used. On a BD FACSAria II, naive CD8 T cells were FACS-sorted as CD8+CD4-CCR7+CD45RA+ and collected into RLT Plus buffer. To test detection sensitivity, Jurkat RNA equal to over nine TCR copies was added to samples of about 18,000-1,100,000 naive CD8 T cells. Enrichment of CD8 T cells was done with RosetteSep CD8+ T Cell Enrichment Cocktail plus Ficoll-Paque, and ACK red cell lysis came afterward.

The rearrangement joined TRBV4-1 to TRBJ2-7; 11 middle bases align to TRBD1. Sequencing used naive CD8+ T cells from blood, with Jurkat cell RNA spiked in. The cell subset or site label corresponds to: FACS-sorted CD8+CD4-CCR7+CD45RA+ naive T cells. This receptor was taken from a human donor in good health. Some libraries in this study had Jurkat cell RNA spiked in. At the DNA level, the sequence is TGCGCCAGCAGCCAGAATGGACAGGGGGCGGGCTACGAGCAGTACTTC. Its protein reads: CASSQNGQGAGYEQYF.